These 16 T cell receptor beta chains were all obtained from the same sample, sequenced in a study of blood T cell repertoires in COVID-19. Assay used: immunoSEQ multiplex PCR; TCRdb lists only in-frame clones, some missing. This table holds tens of thousands of clones, around 80% found once. Specimen: peripheral blood. The receptors come from a man at least 80 years old with active or convalescent COVID-19.

The chain combines TRBV6-4 with TRBJ2-7; D not resolved. The CDR3 is 13 residues long. V shed 4 bases and J shed 3 bases, with 10 bases lying between them. Germline CDR1 is MRHNA and CDR2 is SNTAGT. CDR3 protein: CASSVAPNYEQYF. CDR3 sequence (DNA): TGTGCCAGCAGTGTGGCACCAAACTACGAGCAGTACTTC.

The genes are TRBV4-2 and TRBJ1-2; no clear D gene. CDR3 length equals 15 residues. The V gene's germline CDR1 is LGHNA and CDR2 YNFKEQ. The V end was cut by 3 bases, the J end by 2 bases, with 13 bases between. This CDR3 reads CASSQYEGENYGYTF. CDR3 nucleotide sequence: TGTGCCAGCAGCCAGTACGAGGGCGAAAACTATGGCTACACCTTC.

The chain's CDR3 is CASSLGREGPRETQYF. As DNA, the CDR3 is TGTGCCAGCAGCTTGGGTCGGGAGGGCCCTAGGGAGACCCAGTACTTC. The chain recombines TRBV5-4 with TRBJ2-5; 8 positions match TRBD2. Germline-derived CDR1 and CDR2 are SGHNT and YYREEE (reference sequence). The CDR3 has 16 amino acids. Trimming removed 0 bases from V and 5 bases from J; junction bases left unmatched: 9.

The chain couples TRBV20-1 to TRBJ2-7, with 9 bases fitting TRBD2. Per germline, CDR1 DFQATT and CDR2 SNEGSKA (reference sequence). This CDR3 is built from 14 residues. V trimming: 3 bases; J trimming: 6 bases; junction bases outside the gene matches: 9. CDR3 DNA sequence: TGCAGTGCTAGTTTTAGCGGGAGCACGGGCGAGCAGTACTTC. Protein sequence: CSASFSGSTGEQYF.

The chain recombines TRBV24-1 with TRBJ2-1; D possibly corresponds to TRBD2 (5 bases). Germline CDR1 and CDR2: KGHDR and SFDVKD. This CDR3 contains 14 residues. V was cut by 4 bases and J by 7 bases, with 13 bases left in between. The CDR3 DNA follows: TGTGCCACCAGTGACGCCGGACTGGAAAATGAGCAGTTCTTC. This gives the protein CATSDAGLENEQFF.

This chain connects TRBV25-1 to TRBJ1-4, with D maybe TRBD1 (6 bases). Germline V gives CDR1 MGHDK, CDR2 SYGVNS. This CDR3 has 13 amino acids. Trimming took off 6 bases at V and 7 bases at J, with 12 bases between the two ends. CDR3 region: CASRRGGVEKLFF. The CDR3 coding sequence is TGTGCCAGCAGGAGAGGGGGTGTTGAAAAACTGTTTTTT. The full variable domain, with the rest looked up from reference TRBV25-1 and TRBJ1-4, is EADIYQTPRYLVIGTGKKITLECSQTMGHDKMYWYQQDPGMELHLIHYSYGVNSTEKGDLSSESTVSRIRTEHFPLTLESARPSHTSQYLCASRRGGVEKLFFGSGTQLSVL.

This clone was recorded only once. The chain couples TRBV7-3 to TRBJ1-1; TRBD1 matches 12 bases. The CDR3 has 13 residues. The junction had 6 bases not matched to a gene; V was cut back by 4 bases and J by 12 bases. The V gene's germline CDR1 is SGHTA and CDR2 FQGTGA. CDR3 loop: CASSSGTGGASFF. The CDR3, as DNA: TGTGCCAGCAGCTCCGGGACAGGGGGCGCGTCTTTCTTT. The full variable domain, rest sourced from reference TRBV7-3 and TRBJ1-1, is GAGVSQTPSNKVTEKGKYVELRCDPISGHTALYWYRQSLGQGPEFLIYFQGTGAADDSGLPNDRFFAVRPEGSVSTLKIQRTERGDSAVYLCASSSGTGGASFFGQGTRLTVV.

The chain joins TRBV28 to TRBJ1-6; 7 bases are shared with TRBD1. Germline V gene lookup returns CDR1 MDHEN and CDR2 SYDVKM. J was trimmed by 5 bases and V by 3 bases; bases with no gene match: 7. The CDR3 runs 16 residues. DNA for the CDR3: TGTGCCAGCAGTTTCCCCCAGGGGGGTCATAATTCACCCCTCCACTTT. It translates to CASSFPQGGHNSPLHF.

The chain uses TRBV10-3 and TRBJ1-1; possibly TRBD1 for D (5 bases). The CDR3 length is 16 residues. V was shortened by 0 bases and J by 4 bases, with 15 bases between the two germline ends. From germline, CDR1 is ENHRY and CDR2 SYGVKD. This chain's CDR3 is CAISESLGGTVTEAFF. The CDR3 DNA is TGTGCCATCAGTGAGTCTTTAGGAGGGACGGTCACTGAAGCTTTCTTT.

The genes are TRBV2 and TRBJ2-5, with D possibly TRBD1 on 6 matching bases. From germline, CDR1 is SNHLY and CDR2 FYNNEI. This CDR3 region has 18 residues. Trimming removed 8 bases at V and 5 bases at J, with 30 bases between. CDR3 loop: CASLPGHHSLGPGETQYF. The DNA of the CDR3 is TGTGCCAGCCTCCCGGGACACCATTCTTTGGGGCCGGGGGAGACCCAGTACTTC.

This chain uses TRBV15 with TRBJ2-2, with TRBD1 as a possible D gene (5 bases). The germline V gene has CDR1 LNHNV and CDR2 YYDKDF (reference sequence). This CDR3 comprises 15 residues. The V end lost 0 bases, the J end lost 4 bases, and 9 bases lay between the germline ends. CDR3 DNA: TGTGCCACCAGCAGAGACAGGGCCGGCACCGGGGAGCTGTTTTTT. It codes for CATSRDRAGTGELFF.

The V gene is TRBV19, the J gene TRBJ1-4, with a weak D call TRBD1 (5 bases). The CDR3 totals 14 residues. The V gene's germline CDR1 is LNHDA and CDR2 SQIVND (reference sequence). V lost 6 bases, J lost 8 bases, and 16 bases lay in between. The CDR3 protein is CASSSRAWEEKLFF. DNA of the CDR3: TGTGCCAGTAGCTCCAGGGCCTGGGAAGAAAAACTGTTTTTT.

CDR3 in amino acids: CATSDFAPGSHEQYF. The CDR3 region has the DNA TGTGCCACCAGTGATTTTGCCCCAGGGTCCCACGAGCAGTACTTC. This chain links TRBV24-1 with TRBJ2-7; D is possibly TRBD1 (5 bases). There are 15 residues in the CDR3. Trimming took off 1 base at V and 5 bases at J, with 14 bases between the two ends. Germline CDR1 reads KGHDR; CDR2 reads SFDVKD.

This chain links TRBV6-6 with TRBJ1-5, with D hard to call. The V and J ends lost 6 bases and 5 bases respectively, with 14 bases between them. CDR3 size: 14 residues. Looked up from germline, CDR1 is MNHNY and CDR2 is SVGAGI (reference sequence). This chain's CDR3 is CASSLGRRDQPQHF. The CDR3 DNA is TGTGCCAGCAGCCTGGGTCGACGGGATCAGCCCCAGCATTTT.

This clone was recorded a few times. The chain carries TRBV24-1 and TRBJ2-2; D uncertain. This CDR3 has 15 residues. Germline V gene data show CDR1 as KGHDR and CDR2 as SFDVKD. The V end lost 3 bases, the J end lost 2 bases, and 9 bases lay between the germline ends. The CDR3, as DNA: TGTGCCACCAGTGATCCTTCCAGTAACACCGGGGAGCTGTTTTTT. Encoded protein: CATSDPSSNTGELFF.

The chain couples TRBV11-3 to TRBJ2-5; 11 bases match TRBD2. The V segment lost 0 bases and the J segment 3 bases; nucleotides outside the gene matches: 0. Germline assignment: CDR1 SGHNT and CDR2 YENEEA. This CDR3 comprises 15 residues. The CDR3 DNA is TGTGCCAGCAGCTTAGAGGGACTAGCGGAAGAGACCCAGTACTTC. Translation gives CASSLEGLAEETQYF.